A single sample is the source of the 6 T cell receptor beta chains below, sequenced in a study of blood T cell repertoires in COVID-19. Data came from immunoSEQ multiplex PCR; TCRdb stores just in-frame clones and leaves some out. The sample records some 240,000 clones, 70% to 85% being singletons. The material sequenced was peripheral blood. All receptors come from a woman older than 75 with acute or convalescent COVID-19.

This clone was detected a few times. This chain connects TRBV7-2 to TRBJ1-1; 12 nucleotides align to TRBD1. V dropped 2 bases and J dropped 7; count of bases not matched to a gene: 2. The CDR3 length is 14 residues. Germline loops: CDR1 SGHTA, CDR2 FQGNSA. The DNA of the CDR3 is TGTGCCAGCAGCTTACGGGACAGGGGGCTTGAAGCTTTCTTT. Amino acids: CASSLRDRGLEAFF.

This clone was recorded only once. This chain uses TRBV5-6 with TRBJ1-6; 9 nucleotides align to TRBD1. This CDR3 spans 15 amino acids. The germline CDR1 and CDR2 sequences are SGHDT and YYEEEE. The V segment lost 1 base and the J segment 8 bases; nucleotides outside the gene matches: 4. In DNA, the CDR3 is TGTGCCAGCAGCTTGTGGGGACAGGGTTATTCACCCCTCCACTTT. This sequence encodes CASSLWGQGYSPLHF.

This chain uses TRBV7-9 with TRBJ1-2, with D tentatively TRBD1 (5 bases). The CDR3 length is 17 residues. Germline V gene data show CDR1 as SEHNR and CDR2 as FQNEAQ (reference sequence). The V gene lost 2 bases and the J gene lost 2 bases, with 18 bases spanning the gap. CDR3 DNA sequence: TGTGCCAGCAGCTTATCTGGCGGGACCGATCAGAACTATGGCTACACCTTC. Amino acid sequence: CASSLSGGTDQNYGYTF.

This clone was found a few times. The J gene is TRBJ1-1, the V gene TRBV18, with TRBD1 matching over 7 bases. This CDR3 is built from 13 residues. V gave up 3 bases and J gave up 6 bases; unmatched junction bases: 4. The germline V gene has CDR1 KGHSH and CDR2 LQKENI. The chain's CDR3 is CASSPTGIPEAFF. The CDR3 region has the DNA TGTGCCAGCTCACCGACAGGGATCCCTGAAGCTTTCTTT.

The chain joins TRBV9 to TRBJ2-2, with D possibly matching TRBD2 (6 bases). This CDR3 has 17 amino acids. V gave up 2 bases and J gave up 5 bases, with 19 bases separating them. Germline CDR1 reads SGDLS; CDR2 reads YYNGEE. The CDR3 loop reads CASSVEGRPRGTGELFF. Written as DNA, the CDR3 is TGTGCCAGCAGCGTGGAGGGCCGACCGAGGGGAACCGGGGAGCTGTTTTTT.

This chain uses TRBV7-3 with TRBJ1-4, with D hard to call. The CDR3 is 16 amino acids. Germline values: CDR1 SGHTA, CDR2 FQGTGA. Trimming shortened V by 2 bases and J by 3 bases, and 13 bases separated the two germline ends. The CDR3 DNA reads as TGTGCCAGCAGCTTATCGGGGAGCTTAGCTAATGAAAAACTGTTTTTT. Protein product: CASSLSGSLANEKLFF.